The TCR beta chain described here comes from a study of blood T cell repertoires in COVID-19. CDR3 length equals 13 residues. With 8 bases clipped from V and 8 bases from J, the junction kept 11 bases outside the gene matches. Germline V gene lookup returns CDR1 SNHLY and CDR2 FYNNEI. Assay: immunoSEQ multiplex PCR; the TCRdb copy retains only in-frame clones and omits some. The repertoire consists of approximately 280,000 clones, with 89% occurring once and the leading ten covering roughly 1.9%. The clonotype comes from a woman in her fifties or sixties who had recovered from COVID-19. The V gene is TRBV2, the J gene TRBJ1-2, with 7 bases matching TRBD1. Sequenced material: PBMCs or T cells enriched from blood (not recorded which). The CDR3, as DNA: TGTGCCAGCCCCCCAGGCAGGGGGACGGGCTACACCTTC. Protein product: CASPPGRGTGYTF.